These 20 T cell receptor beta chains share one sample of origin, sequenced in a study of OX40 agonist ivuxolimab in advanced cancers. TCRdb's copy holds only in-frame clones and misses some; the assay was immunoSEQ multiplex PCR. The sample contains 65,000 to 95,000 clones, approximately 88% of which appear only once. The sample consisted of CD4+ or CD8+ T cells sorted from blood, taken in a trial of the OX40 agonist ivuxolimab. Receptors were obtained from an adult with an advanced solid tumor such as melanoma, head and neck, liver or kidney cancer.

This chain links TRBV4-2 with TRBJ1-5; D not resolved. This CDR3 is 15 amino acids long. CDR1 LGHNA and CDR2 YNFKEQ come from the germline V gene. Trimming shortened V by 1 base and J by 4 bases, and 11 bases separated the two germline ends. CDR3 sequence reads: CASSQVAKQNQPQHF. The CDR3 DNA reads TGTGCCAGCAGCCAAGTCGCGAAGCAAAATCAGCCCCAGCATTTT.

The CDR3 region has the DNA TGTGCCAGTAGGCCTGGGGGTTTGACTGAAGCTTTCTTT. Amino acid sequence: CASRPGGLTEAFF. The chain links TRBV19 to TRBJ1-1; D perhaps matches TRBD1 (5 bases). V lost 6 bases, J lost 5 bases, and 13 bases lay in between. The CDR3 has 13 residues. The germline gives CDR1 LNHDA, CDR2 SQIVND (reference sequence).

CDR3 residues: CASRAELQGIKNIQYF. CDR3 nucleotides: TGTGCCAGTAGGGCGGAGTTACAGGGTATTAAAAACATTCAGTACTTC. J is TRBJ2-4 and V is TRBV19, with D maybe TRBD1 (6 bases). V was cut by 6 bases and J by 4 bases, with 19 bases left in between. This CDR3 is built from 16 residues. Germline V gives CDR1 LNHDA, CDR2 SQIVND (reference sequence).

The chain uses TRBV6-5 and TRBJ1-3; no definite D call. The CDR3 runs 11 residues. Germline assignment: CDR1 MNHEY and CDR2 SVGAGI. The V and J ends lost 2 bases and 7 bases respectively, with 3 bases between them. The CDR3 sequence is CASSYANTIYF. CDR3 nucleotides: TGTGCCAGCAGTTACGCTAACACCATATATTTT.

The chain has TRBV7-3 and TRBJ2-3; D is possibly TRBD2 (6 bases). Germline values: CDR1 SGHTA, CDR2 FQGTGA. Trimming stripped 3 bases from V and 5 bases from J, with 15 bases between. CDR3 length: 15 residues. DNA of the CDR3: TGTGCCAGCAGCTTTGGAGGGCCTAAGGGAGATACGCAGTATTTT. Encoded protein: CASSFGGPKGDTQYF. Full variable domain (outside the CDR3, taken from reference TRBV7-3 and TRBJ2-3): GAGVSQTPSNKVTEKGKYVELRCDPISGHTALYWYRQSLGQGPEFLIYFQGTGAADDSGLPNDRFFAVRPEGSVSTLKIQRTERGDSAVYLCASSFGGPKGDTQYFGPGTRLTVL.

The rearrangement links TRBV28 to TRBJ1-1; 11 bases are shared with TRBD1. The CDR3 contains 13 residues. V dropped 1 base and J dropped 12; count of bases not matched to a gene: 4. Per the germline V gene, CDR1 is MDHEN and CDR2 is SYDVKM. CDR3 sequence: CASSLSGQGAPFF. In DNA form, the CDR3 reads TGTGCCAGCAGTTTATCCGGACAGGGGGCGCCTTTCTTT. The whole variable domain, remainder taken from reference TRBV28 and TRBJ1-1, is DVKVTQSSRYLVKRTGEKVFLECVQDMDHENMFWYRQDPGLGLRLIYFSYDVKMKEKGDIPEGYSVSREKKERFSLILESASTNQTSMYLCASSLSGQGAPFFGQGTRLTVV.

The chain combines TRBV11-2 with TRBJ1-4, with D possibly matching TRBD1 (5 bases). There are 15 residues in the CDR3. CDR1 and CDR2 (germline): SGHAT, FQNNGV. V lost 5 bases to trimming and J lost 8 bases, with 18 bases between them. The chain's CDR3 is CASSPRYQGGEKLFF. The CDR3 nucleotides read TGTGCCAGCAGCCCCCGGTATCAGGGTGGGGAAAAACTGTTTTTT. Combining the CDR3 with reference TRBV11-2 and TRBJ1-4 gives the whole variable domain EAGVAQSPRYKIIEKRQSVAFWCNPISGHATLYWYQQILGQGPKLLIQFQNNGVVDDSQLPKDRFSAERLKGVDSTLKIQPAKLEDSAVYLCASSPRYQGGEKLFFGSGTQLSVL.

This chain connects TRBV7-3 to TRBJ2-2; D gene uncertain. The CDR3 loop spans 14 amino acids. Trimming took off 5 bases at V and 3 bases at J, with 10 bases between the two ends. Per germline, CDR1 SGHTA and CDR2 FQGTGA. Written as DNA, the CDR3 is TGTGCCAGCAGCCCCCGACGGGACACCGGGGAGCTGTTTTTT. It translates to CASSPRRDTGELFF.

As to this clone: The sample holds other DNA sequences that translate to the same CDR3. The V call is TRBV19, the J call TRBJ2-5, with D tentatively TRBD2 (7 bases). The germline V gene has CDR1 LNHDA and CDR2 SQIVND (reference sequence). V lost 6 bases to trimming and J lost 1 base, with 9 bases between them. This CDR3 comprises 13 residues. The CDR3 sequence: CASSGGLQETQYF. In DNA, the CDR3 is TGTGCCAGTAGCGGGGGGCTCCAAGAGACCCAGTACTTC.

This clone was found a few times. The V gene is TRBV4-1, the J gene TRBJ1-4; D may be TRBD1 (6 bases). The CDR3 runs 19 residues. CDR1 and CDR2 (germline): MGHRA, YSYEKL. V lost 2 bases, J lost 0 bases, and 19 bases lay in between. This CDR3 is CASSQRDTGELATNEKLFF. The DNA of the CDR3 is TGCGCCAGCAGCCAAAGGGACACTGGTGAATTAGCAACTAATGAAAAACTGTTTTTT.

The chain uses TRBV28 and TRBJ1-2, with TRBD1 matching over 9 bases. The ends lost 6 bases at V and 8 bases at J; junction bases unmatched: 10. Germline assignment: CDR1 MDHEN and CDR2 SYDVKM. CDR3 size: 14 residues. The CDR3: CASSPIFGQGGYTF. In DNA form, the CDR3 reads TGTGCCAGCAGCCCAATATTCGGACAGGGGGGCTACACCTTC.

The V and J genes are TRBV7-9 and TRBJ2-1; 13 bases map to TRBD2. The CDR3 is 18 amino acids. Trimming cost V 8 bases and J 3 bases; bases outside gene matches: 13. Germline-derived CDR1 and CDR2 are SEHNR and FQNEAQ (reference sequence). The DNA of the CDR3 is TGTGCCAGCGCCCGGGGGTCAGGGACTAGCGGGATCTACAATGAGCAGTTCTTC. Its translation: CASARGSGTSGIYNEQFF.

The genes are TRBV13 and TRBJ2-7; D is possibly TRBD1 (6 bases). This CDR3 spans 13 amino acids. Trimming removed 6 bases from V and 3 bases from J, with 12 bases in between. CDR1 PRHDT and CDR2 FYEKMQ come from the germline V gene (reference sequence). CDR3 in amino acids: CASSQGHFYEQYF. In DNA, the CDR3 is TGTGCCAGCAGTCAGGGACATTTCTACGAGCAGTACTTC.

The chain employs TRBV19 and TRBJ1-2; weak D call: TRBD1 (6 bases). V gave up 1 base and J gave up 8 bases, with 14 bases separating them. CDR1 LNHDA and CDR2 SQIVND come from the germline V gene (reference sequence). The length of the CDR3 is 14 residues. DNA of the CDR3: TGTGCCAGTAGTATAGGCTCAGGGGCTCGGGGCTACACCTTC. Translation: CASSIGSGARGYTF.

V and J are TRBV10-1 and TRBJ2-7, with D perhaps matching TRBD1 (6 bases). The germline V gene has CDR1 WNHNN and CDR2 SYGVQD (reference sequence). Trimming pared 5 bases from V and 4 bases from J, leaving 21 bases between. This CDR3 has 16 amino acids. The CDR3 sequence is CASSLRQVSSTYEQYF. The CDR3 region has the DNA TGCGCCAGCAGTCTAAGACAGGTTAGTAGTACGTACGAGCAGTACTTC.

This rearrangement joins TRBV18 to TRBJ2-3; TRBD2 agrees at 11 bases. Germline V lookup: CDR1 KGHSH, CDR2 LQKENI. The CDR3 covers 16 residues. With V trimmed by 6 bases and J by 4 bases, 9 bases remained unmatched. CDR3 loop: CASSSYSGGASDTQYF. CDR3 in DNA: TGTGCCAGCTCCTCGTATAGCGGGGGGGCATCAGATACGCAGTATTTT.

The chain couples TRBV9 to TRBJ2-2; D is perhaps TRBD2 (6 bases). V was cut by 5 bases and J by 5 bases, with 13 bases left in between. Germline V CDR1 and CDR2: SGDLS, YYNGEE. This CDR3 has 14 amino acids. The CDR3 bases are TGTGCCAGCAGATTACGGGGGAGGACCGGGGAGCTGTTTTTT. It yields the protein CASRLRGRTGELFF.

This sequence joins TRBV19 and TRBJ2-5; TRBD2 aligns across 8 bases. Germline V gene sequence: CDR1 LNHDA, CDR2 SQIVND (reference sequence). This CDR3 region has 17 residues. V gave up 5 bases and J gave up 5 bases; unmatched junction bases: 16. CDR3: CASSPGGGSRRRETQYF. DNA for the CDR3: TGTGCCAGTAGTCCCGGGGGGGGTAGCCGGCGTCGCGAGACCCAGTACTTC.

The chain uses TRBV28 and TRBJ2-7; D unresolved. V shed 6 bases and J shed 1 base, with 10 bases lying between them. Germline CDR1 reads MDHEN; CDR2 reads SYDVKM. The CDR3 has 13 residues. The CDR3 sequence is CASSPVRSYEQYF. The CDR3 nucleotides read TGTGCCAGCAGCCCCGTAAGATCCTACGAGCAGTACTTC. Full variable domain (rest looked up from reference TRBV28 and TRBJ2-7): DVKVTQSSRYLVKRTGEKVFLECVQDMDHENMFWYRQDPGLGLRLIYFSYDVKMKEKGDIPEGYSVSREKKERFSLILESASTNQTSMYLCASSPVRSYEQYFGPGTRLTVT.

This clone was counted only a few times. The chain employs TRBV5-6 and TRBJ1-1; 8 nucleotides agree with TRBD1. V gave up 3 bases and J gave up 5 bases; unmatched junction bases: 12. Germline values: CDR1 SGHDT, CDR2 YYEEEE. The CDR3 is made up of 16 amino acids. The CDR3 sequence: CASSSDRVPLTTEAFF. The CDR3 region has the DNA TGTGCCAGCAGCTCGGACAGGGTCCCCCTTACGACTGAAGCTTTCTTT.